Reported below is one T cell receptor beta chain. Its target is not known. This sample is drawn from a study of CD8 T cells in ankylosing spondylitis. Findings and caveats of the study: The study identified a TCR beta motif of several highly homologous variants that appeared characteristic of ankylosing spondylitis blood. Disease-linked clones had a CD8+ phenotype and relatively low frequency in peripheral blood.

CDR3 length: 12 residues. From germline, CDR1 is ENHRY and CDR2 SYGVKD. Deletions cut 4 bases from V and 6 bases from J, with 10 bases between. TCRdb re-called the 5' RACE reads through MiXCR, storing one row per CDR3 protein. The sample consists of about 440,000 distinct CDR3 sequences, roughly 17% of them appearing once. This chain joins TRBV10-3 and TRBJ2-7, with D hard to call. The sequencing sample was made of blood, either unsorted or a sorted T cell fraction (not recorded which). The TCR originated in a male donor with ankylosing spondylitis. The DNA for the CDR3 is TGTGCCATCAGTGGCGGAAAAGCCGAGCAGTACTTC. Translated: CAISGGKAEQYF.